The present T cell receptor (beta chain) was sequenced within a study of cytomegalovirus exposure and HLA in healthy donors. At the level of the study: Early on, a data release was issued that held approximately 92 million unique TCRs from HLA-typed donors. Overall study results and limits: Donors were assumed by presence/absence analyses to have roughly uniform sequencing depth.

Amplification used 60 Vbeta primers and 13 Jbeta primers. Sequencing used immunoSEQ multiplex PCR; TCRdb keeps in-frame clones, though not all of them. The sample includes over 250,000 clones, about nine tenths of them seen just once. A note on this clone: Its antigen remains unidentified.

The trim removed 4 bases at V and 7 bases at J, leaving 10 bases unmatched. Germline assignment: CDR1 LGHNA and CDR2 YNFKEQ. The CDR3 covers 15 residues. The clonotype originates from a middle-aged man in good health and CMV-seropositive. Sequenced material: PBMCs. The chain joins TRBV4-2 to TRBJ1-5; 7 bases fit TRBD1. CDR3 in DNA: TGTGCCAGCAGCCCACTTTTGGGACAGAAACAGCCCCAGCATTTT. Its translation: CASSPLLGQKQPQHF.